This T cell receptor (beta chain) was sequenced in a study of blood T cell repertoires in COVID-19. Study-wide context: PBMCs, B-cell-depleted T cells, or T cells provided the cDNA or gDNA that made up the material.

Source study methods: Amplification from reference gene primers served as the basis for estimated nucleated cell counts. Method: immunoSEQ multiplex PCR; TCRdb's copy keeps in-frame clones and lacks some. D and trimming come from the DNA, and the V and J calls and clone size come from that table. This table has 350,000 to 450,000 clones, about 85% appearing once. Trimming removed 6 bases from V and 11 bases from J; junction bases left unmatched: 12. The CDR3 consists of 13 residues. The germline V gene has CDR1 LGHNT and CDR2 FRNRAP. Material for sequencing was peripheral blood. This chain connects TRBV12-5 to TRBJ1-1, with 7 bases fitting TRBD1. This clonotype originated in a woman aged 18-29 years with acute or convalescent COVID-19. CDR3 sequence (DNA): TGTGCTAGTGGCTTTAACAGGGGTTGTAGGGCTTTCTTT. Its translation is CASGFNRGCRAFF.